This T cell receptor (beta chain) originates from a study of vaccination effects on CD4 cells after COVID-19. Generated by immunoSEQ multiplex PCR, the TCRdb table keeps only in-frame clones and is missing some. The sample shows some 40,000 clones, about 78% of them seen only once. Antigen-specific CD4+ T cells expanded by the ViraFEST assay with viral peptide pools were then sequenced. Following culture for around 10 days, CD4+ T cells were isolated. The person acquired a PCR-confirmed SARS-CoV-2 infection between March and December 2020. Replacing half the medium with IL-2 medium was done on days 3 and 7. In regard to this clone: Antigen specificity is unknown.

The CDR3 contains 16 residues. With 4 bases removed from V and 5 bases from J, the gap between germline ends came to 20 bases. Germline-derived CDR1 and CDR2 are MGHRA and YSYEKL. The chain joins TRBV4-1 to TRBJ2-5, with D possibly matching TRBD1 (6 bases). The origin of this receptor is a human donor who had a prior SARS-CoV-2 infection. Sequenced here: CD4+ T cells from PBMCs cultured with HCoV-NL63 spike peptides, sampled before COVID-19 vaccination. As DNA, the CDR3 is TGCGCCAGCAGCCGCCTTATGGTACAGGGCACGGAGACCCAGTACTTC. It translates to CASSRLMVQGTETQYF.